These T cell receptor beta chains were read from a single sample in a study of T cell changes during pregnancy in multiple sclerosis. Profiled with immunoSEQ multiplex PCR; TCRdb holds only in-frame clones, not every one. The data hold roughly 31,000 clones, with 85% to 95% observed a single time. The sequencing used CD4+ T cells from peripheral blood mononuclear cells, collected in the first trimester of pregnancy. Receptors originate from a female donor with multiple sclerosis, enrolled in a pregnancy study. The CDR3 runs from the conserved cysteine through the conserved F or W. The D gene is left open where the match is weak. Size tells how often a clone was seen (once, few, many) or the class of an expanded clone, and some rows leave it out.

CDR3nt,CDR3aa,d_gene,abundance,j_gene,v_gene
TGTGCCAGCAGCCCAGGGGATACGCAGTATTTT,CASSPGDTQYF,-,-,TRBJ2-3,TRBV5-6
TGTGCCAGCAGTTATGGGGGGAGGAACACTGAAGCTTTCTTT,CASSYGGRNTEAFF,-,-,TRBJ1-1,TRBV6-5
TGTGCCAGCAGCTCTCGCGGTGGAAACACCATATATTTT,CASSSRGGNTIYF,-,-,TRBJ1-3,TRBV7-2
TGTGCCAGCAGTGGCGATGGGACTAGAGCAGAGACCCAGTACTTC,CASSGDGTRAETQYF,TRBD2,-,TRBJ2-5,TRBV2
TGTGCCAGCAAGAGAATAGCGGGCGCCGGGGAGCTGTTTTTT,CASKRIAGAGELFF,TRBD2,once,TRBJ2-2,TRBV9
TGTGCCAGCAGTTTATGGGCGACTAGCGAGAGCACAGATACGCAGTATTTT,CASSLWATSESTDTQYF,TRBD2,-,TRBJ2-3,TRBV28
TGTGCCAGCAGCTTGATGGGCGGGGGGGCAGGTAATGAGCAGTTCTTC,CASSLMGGGAGNEQFF,TRBD2,-,TRBJ2-1,TRBV5-4
TGTGCCAGCAGTAAAAGGGGGCTGAATTCACCCCTCCACTTT,CASSKRGLNSPLHF,TRBD1,-,TRBJ1-6,TRBV27
TGTGCCAGTAGTGAAAGGGGGGGGAACACTGAAGCTTTCTTT,CASSERGGNTEAFF,-,-,TRBJ1-1,TRBV19
TGCGCCAGCAGCTTGAGTGGTACAGGCGATGGCTACACCTTC,CASSLSGTGDGYTF,-,-,TRBJ1-2,TRBV5-1
TGTGCCAGCAGACGAGAGGGGGCTGCGATCTACGAGCAGTACTTC,CASRREGAAIYEQYF,TRBD1,-,TRBJ2-7,TRBV6-6
TGCGCCAGCAGTCATGGACAAACGAACACCGGGGAGCTGTTTTTT,CASSHGQTNTGELFF,-,-,TRBJ2-2,TRBV5-1
TGCGCCAGCAGCCAAAGCACTATAAGCGGCGAGCAGTACTTC,CASSQSTISGEQYF,-,few,TRBJ2-7,TRBV4-3
TGCGCCAGCAGCTTGGGGGGCCTGACTAACTATGGCTACACCTTC,CASSLGGLTNYGYTF,-,once,TRBJ1-2,TRBV5-1
TGCGCCAGCAGCTTCGTACCCCAAGGGACTAGCGTCGGGGTGAAGCAGTTCTTC,CASSFVPQGTSVGVKQFF,TRBD2,-,TRBJ2-1,TRBV5-1
TGTGCCAGCAACCACGGACAGCCCGGGCGGGAAAACATTCAGTACTTC,CASNHGQPGRENIQYF,-,-,TRBJ2-4,TRBV6-6
TGCAGCGTCGGGACAGGGGCCCCAGAGACCCAGTACTTC,CSVGTGAPETQYF,TRBD1,-,TRBJ2-5,TRBV29-1
TGCGCCAGCAGTGATGGCGGGGGGAGGTCAGATACGCAGTATTTT,CASSDGGGRSDTQYF,TRBD2,once,TRBJ2-3,TRBV10-2
TGTGCCAGCACGACTGGGACAGGGAGCATCTATGGCTACACCTTC,CASTTGTGSIYGYTF,TRBD1,-,TRBJ1-2,TRBV7-9
TGCGCCAGCAGCCAACAGGGCTCCGGGGCCAACGTCCTGACTTTC,CASSQQGSGANVLTF,-,once,TRBJ2-6,TRBV5-1
TGCGCCAGCAGCTGGACCGGACAGGCTGGAAACACCATATATTTT,CASSWTGQAGNTIYF,TRBD1,-,TRBJ1-3,TRBV5-1
TGTGCCAGCAGCCAAGGACCGGACGGGAATAACTATGGCTACACCTTC,CASSQGPDGNNYGYTF,-,-,TRBJ1-2,TRBV4-2
TGTGCCAGCAGCCCTACGACTAGAGCCAATGAGCAGTTCTTC,CASSPTTRANEQFF,-,-,TRBJ2-1,TRBV5-6
TGCAGCGTTGGTCAGGGGGCGGTTGAAAAACTGTTTTTT,CSVGQGAVEKLFF,TRBD1,-,TRBJ1-4,TRBV29-1
TGCGCCAGCAGCCTGCGCGGGGGACTCACTGAAGCTTTCTTT,CASSLRGGLTEAFF,-,-,TRBJ1-1,TRBV5-1
TGTGCCAGCAGCATTCTCGGACTGGAGGATAATGAGCAGTTCTTC,CASSILGLEDNEQFF,-,-,TRBJ2-1,TRBV6-5